The clone carrying this T cell receptor beta chain was seen repeatedly, ten times or more. Extracted from the samples, RNA was reverse transcribed into cDNA to serve as the sequencing template. TCRdb keeps only in-frame clones here, not all; method: immunoSEQ multiplex PCR. The table has fewer than 200,000 clones, 50% to 75% seen once. Treatment described: oral pan-JAK inhibitor, 5-10 mg twice daily. This sample was included in a study of CD8+ T cells in alopecia areata. V was shortened by 0 bases and J by 2 bases, with 7 bases between the two germline ends. The CDR3 totals 14 residues. Germline V CDR1 and CDR2: SGHRS, YFSETQ.

The sample in question was CD4+ T cells sorted from blood, obtained at roughly week 55, from a patient treated with tofacitinib. The rearrangement joins TRBV5-1 to TRBJ2-3, with D perhaps matching TRBD1 or TRBD2 (5 bases each). The sequence was collected from a human donor with alopecia areata. Here the CDR3 DNA reads TGCGCCAGCAGCTTGGGAGGGGCCACAGATACGCAGTATTTT. This sequence encodes CASSLGGATDTQYF. The complete variable domain, with remaining parts taken from reference TRBV5-1 and TRBJ2-3, reads KAGVTQTPRYLIKTRGQQVTLSCSPISGHRSVSWYQQTPGQGLQFLFEYFSETQRNKGNFPGRFSGRQFSNSRSEMNVSTLELGDSALYLCASSLGGATDTQYFGPGTRLTVL.